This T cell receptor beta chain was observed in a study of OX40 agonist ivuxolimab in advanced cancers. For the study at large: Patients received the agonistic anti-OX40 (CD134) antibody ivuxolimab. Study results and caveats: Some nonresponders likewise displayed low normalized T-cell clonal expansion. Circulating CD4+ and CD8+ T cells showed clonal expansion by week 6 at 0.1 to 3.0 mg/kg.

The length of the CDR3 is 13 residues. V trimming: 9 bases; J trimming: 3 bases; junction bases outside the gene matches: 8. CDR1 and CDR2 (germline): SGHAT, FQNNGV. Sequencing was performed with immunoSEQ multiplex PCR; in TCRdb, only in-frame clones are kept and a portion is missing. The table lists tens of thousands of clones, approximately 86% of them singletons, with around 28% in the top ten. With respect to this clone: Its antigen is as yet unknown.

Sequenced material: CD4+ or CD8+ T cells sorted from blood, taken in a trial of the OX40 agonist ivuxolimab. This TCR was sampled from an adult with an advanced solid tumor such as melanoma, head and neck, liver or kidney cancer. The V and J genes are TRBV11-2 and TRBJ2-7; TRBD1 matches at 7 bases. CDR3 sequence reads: CASRRAGGYEQYF. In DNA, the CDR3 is TGTGCCAGTCGTAGGGCAGGGGGCTACGAGCAGTACTTC.